Shown below are 2 T cell receptor beta chains from a single sample sequenced in a study of control samples from healthy donors and cancer patients. The table came from immunoSEQ multiplex PCR; TCRdb's copy has only in-frame clones and leaves some out. The sample yields 150,000 or so clones, more than 85% seen once. Sequencing was performed on blood. Source of these receptors: a man in his fifties or sixties in good health.

The chain employs TRBV15 and TRBJ2-2, with D possibly being TRBD1 or TRBD2 (5 bases each). The V end was cut by 2 bases, the J end by 6 bases, with 13 bases between. The V gene's germline CDR1 is LNHNV and CDR2 YYDKDF (reference sequence). CDR3 length equals 15 residues. The CDR3 coding sequence is TGTGCCACCAGCAGAATGGCAGGGCGGGCCGGGGAGCTGTTTTTT. Residues: CATSRMAGRAGELFF.

The chain joins TRBV10-3 to TRBJ1-6; D gene unclear. In germline, CDR1 is ENHRY, CDR2 SYGVKD. Trimming took 2 bases from V and 6 from J, leaving 8 bases between them. This CDR3 spans 14 amino acids. The CDR3 sequence is CAISESQLNSPLHF. The CDR3 coding sequence is TGTGCCATCAGTGAGAGTCAGCTTAATTCACCCCTCCACTTT.